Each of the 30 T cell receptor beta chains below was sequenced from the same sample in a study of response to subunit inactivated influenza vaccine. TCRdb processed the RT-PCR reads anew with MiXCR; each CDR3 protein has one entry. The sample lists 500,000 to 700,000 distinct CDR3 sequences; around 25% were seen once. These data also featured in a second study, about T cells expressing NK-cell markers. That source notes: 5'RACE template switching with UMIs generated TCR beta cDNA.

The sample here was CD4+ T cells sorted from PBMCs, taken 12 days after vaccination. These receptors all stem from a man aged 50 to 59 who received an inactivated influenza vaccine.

CDR3 sequence reads: CSARESANQPQHF. The CDR3 nucleotides read TGCAGTGCTAGAGAGTCAGCGAATCAGCCCCAGCATTTT. This rearrangement joins TRBV20-1 to TRBJ1-5; D gene ambiguous. Germline V lookup: CDR1 DFQATT, CDR2 SNEGSKA (reference sequence). Trimming removed 0 bases at V and 4 bases at J, with 7 bases between. The CDR3 runs to 13 residues.

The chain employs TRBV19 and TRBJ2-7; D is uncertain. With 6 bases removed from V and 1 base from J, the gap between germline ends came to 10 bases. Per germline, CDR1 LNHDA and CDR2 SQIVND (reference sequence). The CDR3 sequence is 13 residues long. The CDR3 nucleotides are TGTGCCAGTAGGAACAGAGGTTCCTACGAGCAGTACTTC. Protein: CASRNRGSYEQYF.

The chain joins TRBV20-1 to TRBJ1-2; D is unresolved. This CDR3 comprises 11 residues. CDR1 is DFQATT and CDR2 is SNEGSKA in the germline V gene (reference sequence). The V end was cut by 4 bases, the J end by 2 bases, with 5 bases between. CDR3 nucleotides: TGCAGTGCTATGGTGAACTATGGCTACACCTTC. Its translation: CSAMVNYGYTF.

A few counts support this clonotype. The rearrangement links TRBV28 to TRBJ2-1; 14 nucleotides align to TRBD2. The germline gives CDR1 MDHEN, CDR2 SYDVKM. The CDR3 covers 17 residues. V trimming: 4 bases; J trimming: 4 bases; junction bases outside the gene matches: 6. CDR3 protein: CASSSTSGGAGYNEQFF. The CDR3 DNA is TGTGCCAGCAGTTCGACTAGCGGGGGGGCGGGTTACAATGAGCAGTTCTTC.

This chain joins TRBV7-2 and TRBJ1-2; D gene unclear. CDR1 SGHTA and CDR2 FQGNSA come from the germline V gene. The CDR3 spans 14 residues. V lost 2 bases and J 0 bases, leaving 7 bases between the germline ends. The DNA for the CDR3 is TGTGCCAGCAGCTTAAGGAGAGCTAACTATGGCTACACCTTC. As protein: CASSLRRANYGYTF.

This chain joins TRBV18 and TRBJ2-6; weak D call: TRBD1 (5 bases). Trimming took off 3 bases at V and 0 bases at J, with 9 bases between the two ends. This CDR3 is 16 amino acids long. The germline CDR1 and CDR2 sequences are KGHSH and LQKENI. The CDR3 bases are TGTGCCAGCTCACCCATGACAGTCTCTGGGGCCAACGTCCTGACTTTC. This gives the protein CASSPMTVSGANVLTF.

The CDR3 loop reads CASIQTPPLTGTSANEQFF. The CDR3 DNA follows: TGCGCCAGCATCCAGACTCCCCCCTTAACCGGGACTAGCGCTAATGAGCAGTTCTTC. This chain connects TRBV5-1 to TRBJ2-1; 10 positions match TRBD2. Germline V gene data show CDR1 as SGHRS and CDR2 as YFSETQ. V trimming: 6 bases; J trimming: 7 bases; junction bases outside the gene matches: 22. CDR3 length equals 19 residues.

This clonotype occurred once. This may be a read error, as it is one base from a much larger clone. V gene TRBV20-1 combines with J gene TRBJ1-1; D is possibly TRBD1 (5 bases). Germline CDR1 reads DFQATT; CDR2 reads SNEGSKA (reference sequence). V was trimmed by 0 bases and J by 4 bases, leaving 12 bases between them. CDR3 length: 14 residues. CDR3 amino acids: CSARDATGRTEAFF. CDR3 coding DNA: TGCAGTGCTAGAGACGCAACGGGACGCACTGAAGCTTTCTTT.

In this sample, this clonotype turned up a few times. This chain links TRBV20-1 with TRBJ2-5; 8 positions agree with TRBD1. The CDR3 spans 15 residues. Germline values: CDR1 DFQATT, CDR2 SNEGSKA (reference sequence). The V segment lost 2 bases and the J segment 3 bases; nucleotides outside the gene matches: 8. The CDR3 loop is CSARRPGGGKETQYF. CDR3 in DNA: TGCAGTGCTAGACGGCCAGGGGGCGGAAAAGAGACCCAGTACTTC.

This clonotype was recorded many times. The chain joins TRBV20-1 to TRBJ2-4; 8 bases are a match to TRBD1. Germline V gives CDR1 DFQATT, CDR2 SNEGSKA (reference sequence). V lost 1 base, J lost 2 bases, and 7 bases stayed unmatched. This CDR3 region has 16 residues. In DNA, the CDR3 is TGCAGTGCTAGAGGACAGGGGCGGGGTCCCAAAAACATTCAGTACTTC. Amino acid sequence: CSARGQGRGPKNIQYF.

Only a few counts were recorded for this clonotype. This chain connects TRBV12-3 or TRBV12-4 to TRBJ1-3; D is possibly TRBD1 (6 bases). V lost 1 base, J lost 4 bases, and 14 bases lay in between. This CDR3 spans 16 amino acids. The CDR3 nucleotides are TGTGCCAGCAGTTTAGGACCCACAGGGCGCGGAAACACCATATATTTT. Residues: CASSLGPTGRGNTIYF.

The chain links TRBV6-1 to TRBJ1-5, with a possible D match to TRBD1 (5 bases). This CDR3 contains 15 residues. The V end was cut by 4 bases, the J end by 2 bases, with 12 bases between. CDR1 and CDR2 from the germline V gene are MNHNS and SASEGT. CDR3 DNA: TGTGCCAGCAGTGCCGCAGGGCCAGGCAATCAGCCCCAGCATTTT. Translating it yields CASSAAGPGNQPQHF.

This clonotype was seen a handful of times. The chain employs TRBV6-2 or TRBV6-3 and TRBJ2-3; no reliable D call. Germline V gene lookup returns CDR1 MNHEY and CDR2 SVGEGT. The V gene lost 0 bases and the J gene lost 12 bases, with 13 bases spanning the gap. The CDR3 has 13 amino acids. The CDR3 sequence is CASSYSGQRYQYF. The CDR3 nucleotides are TGTGCCAGCAGTTACTCGGGCCAACGATACCAGTATTTT.

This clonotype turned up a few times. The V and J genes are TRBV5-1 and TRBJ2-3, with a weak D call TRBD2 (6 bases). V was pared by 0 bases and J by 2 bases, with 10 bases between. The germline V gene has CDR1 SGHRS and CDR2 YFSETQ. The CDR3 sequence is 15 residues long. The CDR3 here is CASSLVGDSTDTQYF. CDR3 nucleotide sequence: TGCGCCAGCAGCTTGGTAGGGGACTCCACAGATACGCAGTATTTT.

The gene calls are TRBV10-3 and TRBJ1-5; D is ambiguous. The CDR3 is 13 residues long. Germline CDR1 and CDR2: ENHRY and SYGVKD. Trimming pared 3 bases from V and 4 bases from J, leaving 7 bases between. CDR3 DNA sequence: TGTGCCATCAGTGACCTAGGAAATCAGCCCCAGCATTTT. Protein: CAISDLGNQPQHF.

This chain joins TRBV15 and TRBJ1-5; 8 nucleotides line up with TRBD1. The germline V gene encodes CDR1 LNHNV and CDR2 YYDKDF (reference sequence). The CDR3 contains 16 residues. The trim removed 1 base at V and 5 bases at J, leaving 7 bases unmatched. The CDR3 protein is CATSRGGTGAYQPQHF. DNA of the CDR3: TGTGCCACCAGCAGAGGGGGGACAGGCGCTTATCAGCCCCAGCATTTT.

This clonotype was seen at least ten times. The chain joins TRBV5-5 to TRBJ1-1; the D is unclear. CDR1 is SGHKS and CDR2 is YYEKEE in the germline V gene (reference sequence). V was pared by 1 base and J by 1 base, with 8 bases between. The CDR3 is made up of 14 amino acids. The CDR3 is CASSLLDWNTEAFF. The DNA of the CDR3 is TGTGCCAGCAGCTTGTTGGACTGGAACACTGAAGCTTTCTTT.

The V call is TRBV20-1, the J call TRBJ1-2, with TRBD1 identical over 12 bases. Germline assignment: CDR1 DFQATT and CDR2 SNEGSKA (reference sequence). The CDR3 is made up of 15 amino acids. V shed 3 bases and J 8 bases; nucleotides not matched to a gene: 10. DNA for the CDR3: TGCAGTGCTAGTCTCCGGGACAGGGGGCTGGAGGGCTACACCTTC. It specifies CSASLRDRGLEGYTF.

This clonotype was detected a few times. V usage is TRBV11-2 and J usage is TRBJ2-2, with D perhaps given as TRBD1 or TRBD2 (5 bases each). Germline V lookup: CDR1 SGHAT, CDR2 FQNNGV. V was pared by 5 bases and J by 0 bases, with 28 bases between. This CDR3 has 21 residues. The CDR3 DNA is TGTGCCAGCAGCCGTTCTAAATTCCGACTTAGGGACCCAACGAACACCGGGGAGCTGTTTTTT. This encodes CASSRSKFRLRDPTNTGELFF.

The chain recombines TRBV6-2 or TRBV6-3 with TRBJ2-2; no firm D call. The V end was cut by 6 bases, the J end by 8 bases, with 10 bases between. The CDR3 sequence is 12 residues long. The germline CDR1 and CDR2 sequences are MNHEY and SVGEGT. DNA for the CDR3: TGTGCCAGCAGCGCCGCTTCAGGGGAGCTGTTTTTT. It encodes CASSAASGELFF.

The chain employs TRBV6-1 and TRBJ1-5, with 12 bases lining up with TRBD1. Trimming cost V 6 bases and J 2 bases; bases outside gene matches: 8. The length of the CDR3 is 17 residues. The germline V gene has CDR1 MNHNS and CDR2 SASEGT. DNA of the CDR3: TGTGCCAGCAGAGGGACAGGGGGCCAAAGGGGCAATCAGCCCCAGCATTTT. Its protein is CASRGTGGQRGNQPQHF.

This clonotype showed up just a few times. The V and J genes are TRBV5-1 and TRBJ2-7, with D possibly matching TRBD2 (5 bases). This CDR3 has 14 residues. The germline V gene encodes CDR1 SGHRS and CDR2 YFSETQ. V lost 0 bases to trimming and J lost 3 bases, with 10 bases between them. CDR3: CASSLEPGNYEQYF. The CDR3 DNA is TGCGCCAGCAGCTTGGAGCCGGGGAACTACGAGCAGTACTTC.

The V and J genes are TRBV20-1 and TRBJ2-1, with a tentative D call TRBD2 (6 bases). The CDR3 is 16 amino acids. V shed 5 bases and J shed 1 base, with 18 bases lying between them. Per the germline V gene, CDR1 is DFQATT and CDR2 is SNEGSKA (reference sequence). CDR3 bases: TGCAGTGCTCCCTCGGCGGGGCCCTCGTCCTACAATGAGCAGTTCTTC. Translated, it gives CSAPSAGPSSYNEQFF.

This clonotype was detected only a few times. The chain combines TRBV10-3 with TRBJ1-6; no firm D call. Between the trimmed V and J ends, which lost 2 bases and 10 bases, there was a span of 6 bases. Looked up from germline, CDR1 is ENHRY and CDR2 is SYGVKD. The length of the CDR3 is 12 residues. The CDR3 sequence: CAISEGESPLHF. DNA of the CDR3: TGTGCCATCAGTGAGGGGGAATCACCCCTCCACTTT.

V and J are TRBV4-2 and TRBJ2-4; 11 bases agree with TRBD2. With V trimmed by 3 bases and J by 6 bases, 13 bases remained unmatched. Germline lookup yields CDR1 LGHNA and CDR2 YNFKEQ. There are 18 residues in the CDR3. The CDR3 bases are TGTGCCAGCAGCCACGGTGGGCTAGCGGGGGGCAGGCGAAACATTCAGTACTTC. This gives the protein CASSHGGLAGGRRNIQYF.

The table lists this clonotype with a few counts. CDR3 protein: CASSDRQGAHPGANVLTF. DNA for the CDR3: TGTGCCAGCAGCGACCGACAGGGGGCGCATCCTGGGGCCAACGTCCTGACTTTC. The chain links TRBV6-1 to TRBJ2-6, with 10 bases aligning to TRBD1. Germline-derived CDR1 and CDR2 are MNHNS and SASEGT. With V trimmed by 6 bases and J by 2 bases, 10 bases remained unmatched. This CDR3 spans 18 amino acids.

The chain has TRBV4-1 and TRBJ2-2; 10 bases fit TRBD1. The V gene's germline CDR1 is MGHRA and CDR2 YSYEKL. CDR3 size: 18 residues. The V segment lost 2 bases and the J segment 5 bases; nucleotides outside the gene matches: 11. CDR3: CASSQPWETGGWTGELFF. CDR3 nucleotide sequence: TGCGCCAGCAGCCAACCCTGGGAGACAGGGGGCTGGACCGGGGAGCTGTTTTTT.

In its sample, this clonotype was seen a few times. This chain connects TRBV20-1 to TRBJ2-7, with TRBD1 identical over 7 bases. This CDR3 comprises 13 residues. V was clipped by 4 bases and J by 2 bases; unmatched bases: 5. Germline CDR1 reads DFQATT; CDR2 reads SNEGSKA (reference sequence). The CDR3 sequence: CSATRDSPYEQYF. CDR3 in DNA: TGCAGTGCTACACGGGACAGCCCCTACGAGCAGTACTTC.

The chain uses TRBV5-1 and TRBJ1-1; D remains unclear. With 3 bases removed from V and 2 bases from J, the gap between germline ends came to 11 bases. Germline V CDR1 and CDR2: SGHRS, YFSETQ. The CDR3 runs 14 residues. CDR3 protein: CASSSELINTEAFF. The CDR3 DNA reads TGCGCCAGCAGCTCCGAGCTGATAAACACTGAAGCTTTCTTT.

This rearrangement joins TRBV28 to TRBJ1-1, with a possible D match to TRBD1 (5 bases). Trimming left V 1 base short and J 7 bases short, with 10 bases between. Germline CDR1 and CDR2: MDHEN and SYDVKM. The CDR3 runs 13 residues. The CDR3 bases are TGTGCCAGCAGTTTATCCGCAGGGAGTGAAGCTTTCTTT. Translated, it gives CASSLSAGSEAFF.